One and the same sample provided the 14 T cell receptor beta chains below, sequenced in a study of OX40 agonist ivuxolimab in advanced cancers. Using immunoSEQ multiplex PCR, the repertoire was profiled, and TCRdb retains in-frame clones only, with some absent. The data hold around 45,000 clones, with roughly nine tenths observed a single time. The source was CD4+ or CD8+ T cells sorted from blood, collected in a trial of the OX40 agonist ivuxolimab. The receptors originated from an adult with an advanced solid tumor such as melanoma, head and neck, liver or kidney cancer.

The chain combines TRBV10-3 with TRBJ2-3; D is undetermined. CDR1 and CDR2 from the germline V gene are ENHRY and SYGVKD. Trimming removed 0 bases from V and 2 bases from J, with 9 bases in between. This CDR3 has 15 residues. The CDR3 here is CAISESHSFTDTQYF. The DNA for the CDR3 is TGTGCCATCAGTGAGTCCCACAGCTTCACAGATACGCAGTATTTT.

CDR3: CASSLIAGGLGEQFF. CDR3 sequence (DNA): TGTGCCAGCAGTCTAATAGCGGGGGGGCTCGGTGAGCAGTTCTTC. J is TRBJ2-1 and V is TRBV7-6, with TRBD2 identical over 11 bases. J lost 9 bases, V lost 6 bases, and 10 bases had no gene match. The CDR3 is 15 residues long. The germline V gene has CDR1 SGHVS and CDR2 FNYEAQ. Together with reference TRBV7-6 and TRBJ2-1, the CDR3 gives the full variable domain: GAGVSQSPRYKVTKRGQDVALRCDPISGHVSLYWYRQALGQGPEFLTYFNYEAQQDKSGLPNDRFSAERPEGSISTLTIQRTEQRDSAMYRCASSLIAGGLGEQFFGPGTRLTVL.

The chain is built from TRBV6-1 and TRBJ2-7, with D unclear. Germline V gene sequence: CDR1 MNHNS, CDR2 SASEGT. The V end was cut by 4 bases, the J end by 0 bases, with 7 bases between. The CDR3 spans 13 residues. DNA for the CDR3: TGTGCCAGCAGTGTGGGGTCCTCCTACGAGCAGTACTTC. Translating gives CASSVGSSYEQYF.

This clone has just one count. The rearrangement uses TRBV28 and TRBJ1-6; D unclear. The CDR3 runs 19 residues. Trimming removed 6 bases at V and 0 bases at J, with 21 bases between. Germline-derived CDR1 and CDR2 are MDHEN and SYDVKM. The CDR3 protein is CASRPPRREGISYNSPLHF. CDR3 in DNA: TGTGCCAGCAGACCCCCCCGGCGGGAAGGTATCTCCTATAATTCACCCCTCCACTTT.

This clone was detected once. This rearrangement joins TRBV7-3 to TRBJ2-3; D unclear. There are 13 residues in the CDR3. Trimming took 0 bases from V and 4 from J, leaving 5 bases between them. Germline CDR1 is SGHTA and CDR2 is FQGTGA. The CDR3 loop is CASSLTPADTQYF. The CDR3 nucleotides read TGTGCCAGCAGCTTAACACCCGCAGATACGCAGTATTTT.

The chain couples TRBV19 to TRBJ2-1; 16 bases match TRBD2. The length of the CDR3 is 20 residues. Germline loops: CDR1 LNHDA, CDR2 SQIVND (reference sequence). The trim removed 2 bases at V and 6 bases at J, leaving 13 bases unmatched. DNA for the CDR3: TGTGCCAGTAGTATAACCCCGGGACTAGCGGGAGGGCCAAGGTTCAATGAGCAGTTCTTC. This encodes CASSITPGLAGGPRFNEQFF.

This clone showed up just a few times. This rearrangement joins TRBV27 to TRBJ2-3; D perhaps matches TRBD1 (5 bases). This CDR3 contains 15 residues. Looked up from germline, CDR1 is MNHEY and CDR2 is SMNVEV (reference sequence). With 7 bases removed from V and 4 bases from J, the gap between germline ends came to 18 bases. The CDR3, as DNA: TGTGCCAGCACCCACCAGGGTGGTGGGGCAGATACGCAGTATTTT. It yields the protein CASTHQGGGADTQYF.

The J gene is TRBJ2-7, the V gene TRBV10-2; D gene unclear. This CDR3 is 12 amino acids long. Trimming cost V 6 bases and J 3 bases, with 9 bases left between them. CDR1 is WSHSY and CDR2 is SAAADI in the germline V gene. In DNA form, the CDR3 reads TGCGCCAGCAGCAGTTCGGGCTACGAGCAGTACGTC. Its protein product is CASSSSGYEQYV.

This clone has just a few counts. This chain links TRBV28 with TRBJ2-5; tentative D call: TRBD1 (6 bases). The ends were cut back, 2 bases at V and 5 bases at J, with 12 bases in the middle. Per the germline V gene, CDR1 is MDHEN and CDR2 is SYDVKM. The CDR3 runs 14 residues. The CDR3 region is CASSLVGASETQYF. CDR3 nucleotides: TGTGCCAGCAGTTTAGTGGGGGCGTCTGAGACCCAGTACTTC.

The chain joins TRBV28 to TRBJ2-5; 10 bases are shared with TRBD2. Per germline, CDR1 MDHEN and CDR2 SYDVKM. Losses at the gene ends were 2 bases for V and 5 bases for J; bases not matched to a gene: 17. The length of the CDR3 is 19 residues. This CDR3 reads CASSLVPSGGAGVGETQYF. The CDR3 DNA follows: TGTGCCAGCAGTTTAGTTCCCAGCGGGGGGGCCGGAGTCGGGGAGACCCAGTACTTC.

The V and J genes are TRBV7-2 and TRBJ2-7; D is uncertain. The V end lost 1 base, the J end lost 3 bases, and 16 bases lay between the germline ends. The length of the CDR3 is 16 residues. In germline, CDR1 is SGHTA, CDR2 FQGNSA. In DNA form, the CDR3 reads TGTGCCAGCAGCTTAGTCTTGGGTCCGCTATACTACGAGCAGTACTTC. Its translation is CASSLVLGPLYYEQYF. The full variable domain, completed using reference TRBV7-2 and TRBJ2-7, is GAGVSQSPSNKVTEKGKDVELRCDPISGHTALYWYRQSLGQGLEFLIYFQGNSAPDKSGLPSDRFSAERTGGSVSTLTIQRTQQEDSAVYLCASSLVLGPLYYEQYFGPGTRLTVT.

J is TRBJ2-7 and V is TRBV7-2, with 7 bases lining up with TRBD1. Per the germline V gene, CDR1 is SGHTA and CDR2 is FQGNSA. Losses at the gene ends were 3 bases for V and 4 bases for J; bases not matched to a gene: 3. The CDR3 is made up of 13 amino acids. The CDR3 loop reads CASSFDRVYEQYF. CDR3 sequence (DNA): TGTGCCAGCAGCTTCGACAGGGTTTACGAGCAGTACTTC.

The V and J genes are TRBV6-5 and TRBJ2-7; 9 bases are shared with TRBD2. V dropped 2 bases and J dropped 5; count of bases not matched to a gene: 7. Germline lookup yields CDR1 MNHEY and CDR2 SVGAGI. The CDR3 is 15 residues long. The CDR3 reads CASSYPGTSFNEQYF. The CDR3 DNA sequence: TGTGCCAGCAGTTACCCCGGGACTAGCTTCAACGAGCAGTACTTC.

The CDR3 is CASSPVIIDRENEKLFF. In DNA form, the CDR3 reads TGCGCCAGCAGCCCCGTAATAATAGACAGGGAGAATGAAAAACTGTTTTTT. The chain couples TRBV4-1 to TRBJ1-4; the match to TRBD1 covers 7 bases. V was pared by 4 bases and J by 5 bases, with 13 bases of the junction left unmatched. The germline gives CDR1 MGHRA, CDR2 YSYEKL. CDR3 length: 17 amino acids.